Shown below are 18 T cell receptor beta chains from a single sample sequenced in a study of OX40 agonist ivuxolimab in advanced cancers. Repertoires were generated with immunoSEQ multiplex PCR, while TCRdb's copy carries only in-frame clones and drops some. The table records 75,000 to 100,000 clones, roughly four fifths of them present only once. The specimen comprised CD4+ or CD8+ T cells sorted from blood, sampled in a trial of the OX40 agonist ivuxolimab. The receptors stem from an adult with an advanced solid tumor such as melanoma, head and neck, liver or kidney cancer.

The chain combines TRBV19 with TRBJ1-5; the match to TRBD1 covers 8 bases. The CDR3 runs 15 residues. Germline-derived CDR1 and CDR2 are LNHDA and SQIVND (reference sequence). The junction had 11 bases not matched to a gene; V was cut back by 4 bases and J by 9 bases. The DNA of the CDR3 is TGTGCCAGTAGTACTGGACAGGGCCTTTCGAGGCCCCAGCATTTT. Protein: CASSTGQGLSRPQHF.

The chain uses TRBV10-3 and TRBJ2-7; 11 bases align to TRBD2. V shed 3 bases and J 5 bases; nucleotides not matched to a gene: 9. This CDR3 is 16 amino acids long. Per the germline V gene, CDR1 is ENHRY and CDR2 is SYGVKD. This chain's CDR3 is CAISETSGSTPNEQYF. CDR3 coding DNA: TGTGCCATCAGTGAAACTAGCGGGAGCACCCCCAACGAGCAGTACTTC.

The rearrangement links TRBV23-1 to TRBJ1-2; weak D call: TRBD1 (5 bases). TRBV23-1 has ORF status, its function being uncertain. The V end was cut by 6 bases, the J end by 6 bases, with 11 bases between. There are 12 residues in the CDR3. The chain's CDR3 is CASRGEWDGYTF. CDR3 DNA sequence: TGCGCCAGCAGAGGGGAGTGGGATGGCTACACCTTC.

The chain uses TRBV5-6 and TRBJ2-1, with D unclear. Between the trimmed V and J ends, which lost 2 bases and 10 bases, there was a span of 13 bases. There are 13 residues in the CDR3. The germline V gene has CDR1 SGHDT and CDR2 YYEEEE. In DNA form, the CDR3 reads TGTGCCAGCAGCTTTTTAGGTAGAAACGAGCAGTTCTTC. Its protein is CASSFLGRNEQFF.

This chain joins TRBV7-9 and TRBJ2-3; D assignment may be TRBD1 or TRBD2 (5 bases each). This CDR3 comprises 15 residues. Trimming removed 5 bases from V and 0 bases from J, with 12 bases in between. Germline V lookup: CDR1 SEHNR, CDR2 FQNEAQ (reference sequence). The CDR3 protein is CASSLPWDSTDTQYF. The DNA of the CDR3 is TGTGCCAGCAGCCTGCCGTGGGACAGCACAGATACGCAGTATTTT.

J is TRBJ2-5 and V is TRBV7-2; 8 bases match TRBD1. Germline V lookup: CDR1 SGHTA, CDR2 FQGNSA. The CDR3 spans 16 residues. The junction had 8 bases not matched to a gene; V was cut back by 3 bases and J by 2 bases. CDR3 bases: TGTGCCAGCAGCTTCCCCCGGGACAGGATACAAGAGACCCAGTACTTC. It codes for CASSFPRDRIQETQYF.

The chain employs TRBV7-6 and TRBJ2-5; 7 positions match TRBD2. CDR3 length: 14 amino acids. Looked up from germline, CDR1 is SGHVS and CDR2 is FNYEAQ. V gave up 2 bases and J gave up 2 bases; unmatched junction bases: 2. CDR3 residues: CASSLLADQETQYF. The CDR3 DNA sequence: TGTGCCAGCAGCTTACTAGCGGATCAAGAGACCCAGTACTTC.

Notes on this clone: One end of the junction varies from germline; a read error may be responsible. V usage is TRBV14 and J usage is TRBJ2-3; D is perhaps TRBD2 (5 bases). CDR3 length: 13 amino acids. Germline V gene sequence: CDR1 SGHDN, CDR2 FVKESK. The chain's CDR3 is CASSQDEGSGENF. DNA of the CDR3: TGTGCCAGCAGCCAAGACGAGGGCAGTGGAGAGAATTTT. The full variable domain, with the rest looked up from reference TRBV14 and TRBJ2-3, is EAGVTQFPSHSVIEKGQTVTLRCDPISGHDNLYWYRRVMGKEIKFLLHFVKESKQDESGMPNNRFLAERTGGTYSTLKVQPAELEDSGVYFCASSQDEGSGENFGPGTRLTVL.

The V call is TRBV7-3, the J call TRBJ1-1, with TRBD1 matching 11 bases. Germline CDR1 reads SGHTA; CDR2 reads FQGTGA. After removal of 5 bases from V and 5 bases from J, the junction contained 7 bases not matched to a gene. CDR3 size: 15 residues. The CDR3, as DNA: TGTGCCAGCAGCCCGGACAGGGGGCATGGGACTGAAGCTTTCTTT. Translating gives CASSPDRGHGTEAFF. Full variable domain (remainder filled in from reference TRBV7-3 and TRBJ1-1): GAGVSQTPSNKVTEKGKYVELRCDPISGHTALYWYRQSLGQGPEFLIYFQGTGAADDSGLPNDRFFAVRPEGSVSTLKIQRTERGDSAVYLCASSPDRGHGTEAFFGQGTRLTVV.

CDR3 DNA sequence: TGTGCCAGCAGGAGGGGGACAGCTAATGAAAAACTGTTTTTT. Amino acid sequence: CASRRGTANEKLFF. The rearrangement uses TRBV27 and TRBJ1-4; TRBD1 aligns across 7 bases. V was pared by 6 bases and J by 3 bases, with 4 bases of the junction left unmatched. CDR1 is MNHEY, CDR2 SMNVEV, per germline (reference sequence). The CDR3 runs to 14 residues.

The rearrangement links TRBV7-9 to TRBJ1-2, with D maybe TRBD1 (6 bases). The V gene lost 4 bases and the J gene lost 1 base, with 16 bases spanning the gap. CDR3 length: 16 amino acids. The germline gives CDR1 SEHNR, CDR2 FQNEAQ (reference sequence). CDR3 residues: CASSSLAGVLNYGYTF. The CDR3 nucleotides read TGTGCCAGCAGCTCTCTCGCAGGGGTACTTAACTATGGCTACACCTTC.

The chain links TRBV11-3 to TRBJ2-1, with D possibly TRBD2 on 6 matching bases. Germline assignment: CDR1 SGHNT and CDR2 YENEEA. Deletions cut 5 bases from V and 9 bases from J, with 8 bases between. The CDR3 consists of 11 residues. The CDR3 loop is CASSRGTEQFF. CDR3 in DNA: TGTGCCAGCAGCCGGGGGACTGAGCAGTTCTTC.

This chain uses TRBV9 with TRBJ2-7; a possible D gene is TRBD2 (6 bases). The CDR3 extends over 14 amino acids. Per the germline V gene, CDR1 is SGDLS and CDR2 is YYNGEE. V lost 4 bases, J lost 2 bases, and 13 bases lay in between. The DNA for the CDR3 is TGTGCCAGCAGCATTGGGACTGTACCCTACGAGCAGTACTTC. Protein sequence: CASSIGTVPYEQYF.

CDR3 in amino acids: CASSPRTGDAYEQYF. CDR3 DNA: TGCGCCAGCAGCCCCAGGACAGGGGACGCCTACGAGCAGTACTTC. The V call is TRBV5-1, the J call TRBJ2-7, with 9 positions matching TRBD1. The germline V gene encodes CDR1 SGHRS and CDR2 YFSETQ. The CDR3 has 15 amino acids. V shed 4 bases and J 2 bases; nucleotides not matched to a gene: 7.

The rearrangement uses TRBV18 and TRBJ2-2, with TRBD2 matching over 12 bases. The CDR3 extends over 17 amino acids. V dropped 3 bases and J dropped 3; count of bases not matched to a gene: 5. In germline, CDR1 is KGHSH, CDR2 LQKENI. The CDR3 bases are TGTGCCAGCTCACCCCTAGCGGGGGGGCCGCACACCGGGGAGCTGTTTTTT. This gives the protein CASSPLAGGPHTGELFF.

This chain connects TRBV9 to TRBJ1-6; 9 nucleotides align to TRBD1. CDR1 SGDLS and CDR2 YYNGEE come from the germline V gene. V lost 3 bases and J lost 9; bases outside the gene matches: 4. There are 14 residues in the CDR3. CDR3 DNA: TGTGCCAGCAGCGGGACAGGGGATTTTTCACCCCTCCACTTT. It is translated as CASSGTGDFSPLHF.

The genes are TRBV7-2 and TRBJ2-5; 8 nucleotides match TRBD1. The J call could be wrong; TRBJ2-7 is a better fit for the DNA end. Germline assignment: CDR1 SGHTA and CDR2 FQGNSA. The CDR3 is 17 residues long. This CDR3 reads CASSLALGQGSPYEQYF. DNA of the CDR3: TGTGCCAGCAGCTTAGCGCTCGGACAGGGCTCACCCTACGAGCAGTACTTC.

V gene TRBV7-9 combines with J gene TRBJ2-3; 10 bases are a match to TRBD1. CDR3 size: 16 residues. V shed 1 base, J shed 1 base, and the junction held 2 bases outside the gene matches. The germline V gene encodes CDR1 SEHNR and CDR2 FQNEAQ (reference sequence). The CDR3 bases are TGTGCCAGCAGCTTAGGGGGGACAGGGGGCACAGATACGCAGTATTTT. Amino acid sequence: CASSLGGTGGTDTQYF.